One and the same sample provided the 17 T cell receptor beta chains below, sequenced in a study of CD8 T cells in ankylosing spondylitis. TCRdb independently ran MiXCR on the 5' RACE reads; one entry per CDR3 protein. The profile shows 250,000 to 350,000 distinct CDR3 sequences, about 20% of them singletons. Specimen: blood, either unsorted or a sorted T cell fraction (not recorded which). These receptors came from a male donor with ankylosing spondylitis or in good health (not recorded which).

In its sample, this clonotype was seen many times. The rearrangement joins TRBV29-1 to TRBJ2-1; D call uncertain. The CDR3 is made up of 15 amino acids. V lost 1 base to trimming and J lost 5 bases, with 15 bases between them. Per the germline V gene, CDR1 is SQVTM and CDR2 is ANQGSEA. The CDR3 DNA follows: TGCAGCGTTGAAGGATTCGCCCAAAGCAACAATGAGCAGTTCTTC. Translation: CSVEGFAQSNNEQFF.

V usage is TRBV6-2 or TRBV6-3 and J usage is TRBJ2-7; D uncertain. With 2 bases removed from V and 7 bases from J, the gap between germline ends came to 9 bases. The CDR3 totals 12 residues. Germline V CDR1 and CDR2: MNHEY, SVGEGT. CDR3 DNA sequence: TGTGCCAGCAGTTACAGTAATGCTGAGCAGTACGTC. The encoded protein is CASSYSNAEQYV.

In this sample, this clonotype turned up a few times. The chain uses TRBV14 and TRBJ2-1; TRBD1 aligns across 11 bases. CDR1 and CDR2 from the germline V gene are SGHDN and FVKESK. V was clipped by 4 bases and J by 8 bases; unmatched bases: 7. This CDR3 has 15 residues. In DNA, the CDR3 is TGTGCCAGCAGCCCTGGACAGGGGGCTGGGGATGAGCAGTTCTTC. This sequence encodes CASSPGQGAGDEQFF.

This clonotype was recorded at least ten times. V usage is TRBV24-1 and J usage is TRBJ2-2, with D uncertain. The CDR3 is 12 amino acids. Germline CDR1 and CDR2: KGHDR and SFDVKD. Trimming took 10 bases from V and 6 from J, leaving 11 bases between them. The CDR3 nucleotides read TGTGCCACGGGAATGTTGTCCGGGGAGCTGTTTTTT. It specifies CATGMLSGELFF.

The rearrangement joins TRBV20-1 to TRBJ2-1; no reliable D call. V shed 1 base and J shed 4 bases, with 23 bases lying between them. Germline lookup yields CDR1 DFQATT and CDR2 SNEGSKA (reference sequence). CDR3 length: 18 amino acids. The chain's CDR3 is CSARGTVAVRPNYNEQFF. In nucleotides, the CDR3 is TGCAGTGCTAGAGGAACGGTGGCAGTGAGACCTAATTACAATGAGCAGTTCTTC.

The CDR3 nucleotides read TGTGCCAGCAGCTGGATAGGGAACACAGATACGCAGTATTTT. This sequence encodes CASSWIGNTDTQYF. The chain joins TRBV7-3 to TRBJ2-3; D not resolved. V was shortened by 4 bases and J by 2 bases, with 10 bases between the two germline ends. CDR1 and CDR2 (germline): SGHTA, FQGTGA. The CDR3 length is 14 residues.

This chain links TRBV20-1 with TRBJ2-3; 10 nucleotides match TRBD2. This CDR3 is built from 15 residues. CDR1 and CDR2 (germline): DFQATT, SNEGSKA (reference sequence). J gave up 4 bases and V 5 bases, and 9 bases lay outside the gene matches. As DNA, the CDR3 is TGCAGTGCTCCGAACTTAGCGGGGGGCTCAGATACGCAGTATTTT. It yields the protein CSAPNLAGGSDTQYF.

This clonotype came up a few times. The V and J genes are TRBV12-3 or TRBV12-4 and TRBJ2-1; 8 positions match TRBD2. V trimming: 3 bases; J trimming: 7 bases; junction bases outside the gene matches: 8. The CDR3 has 15 residues. The CDR3 here is CASSFGGRPGNEQFF. The DNA for the CDR3 is TGTGCCAGCAGTTTTGGCGGGAGGCCGGGGAATGAGCAGTTCTTC.

This chain links TRBV12-3 or TRBV12-4 with TRBJ1-5; TRBD1 is a possible D gene (5 bases). Trimming pared 5 bases from V and 7 bases from J, leaving 18 bases between. This CDR3 has 15 residues. CDR3 loop: CASSRSNRPRQPQHF. The CDR3 nucleotides are TGTGCCAGCAGTCGATCCAACAGGCCGCGGCAGCCCCAGCATTTT.

This clonotype has a handful of counts. The V gene is TRBV7-8, the J gene TRBJ2-5; possible D gene TRBD2, 6 bases. The germline V and J ends were trimmed by 5 bases and 4 bases, with 17 bases remaining between them. Germline loops: CDR1 SGHVS, CDR2 FQNEAQ. This CDR3 spans 15 amino acids. This CDR3 is CASSPRRESPETQYF. The CDR3 coding sequence is TGTGCCAGCAGCCCCCGGAGGGAGTCCCCAGAGACCCAGTACTTC.

V usage is TRBV12-3 or TRBV12-4 and J usage is TRBJ2-5; 7 nucleotides align to TRBD2. The CDR3 covers 13 residues. J gave up 1 base and V 8 bases, and 4 bases lay outside the gene matches. Here the CDR3 DNA reads TGTGCCAGCGGGGGGGGGTTCCAAGAGACCCAGTACTTC. This codes for CASGGGFQETQYF.

This CDR3 reads CASSLPVRSSYNEQFF. The CDR3 DNA is TGTGCCAGCAGCCTCCCTGTACGGAGCTCCTACAATGAGCAGTTCTTC. This chain links TRBV7-2 with TRBJ2-1; D not resolved. V was pared by 5 bases and J by 0 bases, with 14 bases between. The CDR3 covers 16 residues. The germline V gene has CDR1 SGHTA and CDR2 FQGNSA.

This clonotype showed up just a few times. V is TRBV29-1 and J is TRBJ1-2; D unresolved. CDR3 size: 11 residues. Germline V gene sequence: CDR1 SQVTM, CDR2 ANQGSEA. V lost 1 base, J lost 8 bases, and 8 bases lay in between. CDR3 loop: CSVEVGYGYTF. CDR3 nucleotide sequence: TGCAGCGTTGAAGTGGGTTACGGCTACACCTTC.

The V gene is TRBV20-1, the J gene TRBJ2-6; perhaps TRBD1 as D (5 bases). Trimming shortened V by 2 bases and J by 0 bases, and 11 bases separated the two germline ends. Germline assignment: CDR1 DFQATT and CDR2 SNEGSKA (reference sequence). The length of the CDR3 is 16 residues. The CDR3 loop is CSARPFDSSGANVLTF. The CDR3 DNA reads as TGCAGTGCTAGACCTTTTGACAGCTCTGGGGCCAACGTCCTGACTTTC.

This clonotype was recorded at least ten times. V gene TRBV5-1 combines with J gene TRBJ1-1; unclear D gene. Germline V gene data show CDR1 as SGHRS and CDR2 as YFSETQ. The CDR3 runs 13 residues. Deletions cut 0 bases from V and 1 base from J, with 4 bases between. CDR3 region: CASSLDRNTEAFF. CDR3 nucleotide sequence: TGCGCCAGCAGCTTGGACAGGAACACTGAAGCTTTCTTT.

This clonotype was observed a handful of times. The chain couples TRBV9 to TRBJ1-3; tentative D call: TRBD1 (6 bases). Germline CDR1 and CDR2: SGDLS and YYNGEE. The CDR3 covers 15 residues. V was trimmed by 1 base and J by 2 bases, leaving 10 bases between them. CDR3 nucleotide sequence: TGTGCCAGCAGCGTATCAGGGGTCCCTGGAAACACCATATATTTT. Protein sequence: CASSVSGVPGNTIYF.

This clonotype was counted between two and nine times. The chain links TRBV20-1 to TRBJ2-3; D is unresolved. Germline assignment: CDR1 DFQATT and CDR2 SNEGSKA (reference sequence). V was cut by 3 bases and J by 2 bases, with 12 bases left in between. The CDR3 is made up of 14 amino acids. The DNA for the CDR3 is TGCAGTGCTAGGTGGCCCACCTCCACAGATACGCAGTATTTT. It encodes CSARWPTSTDTQYF.